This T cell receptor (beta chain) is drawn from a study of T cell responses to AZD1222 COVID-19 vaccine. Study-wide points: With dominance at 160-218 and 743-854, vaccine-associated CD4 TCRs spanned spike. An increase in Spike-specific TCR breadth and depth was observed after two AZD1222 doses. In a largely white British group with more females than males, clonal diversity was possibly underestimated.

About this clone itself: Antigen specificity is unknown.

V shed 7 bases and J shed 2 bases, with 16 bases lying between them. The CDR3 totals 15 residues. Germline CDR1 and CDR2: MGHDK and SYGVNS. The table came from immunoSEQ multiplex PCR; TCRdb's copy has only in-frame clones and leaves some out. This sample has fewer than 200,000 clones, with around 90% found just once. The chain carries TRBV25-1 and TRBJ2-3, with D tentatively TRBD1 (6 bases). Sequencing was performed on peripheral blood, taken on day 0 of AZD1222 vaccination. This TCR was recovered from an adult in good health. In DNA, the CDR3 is TGTGCCAGCACGACCCTCGACAGGTCCACAGATACGCAGTATTTT. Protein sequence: CASTTLDRSTDTQYF. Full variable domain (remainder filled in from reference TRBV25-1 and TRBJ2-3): EADIYQTPRYLVIGTGKKITLECSQTMGHDKMYWYQQDPGMELHLIHYSYGVNSTEKGDLSSESTVSRIRTEHFPLTLESARPSHTSQYLCASTTLDRSTDTQYFGPGTRLTVL.